One sample yielded the 27 T cell receptor beta chains listed below, sequenced in a study of T cells in Graves' hyperthyroidism and ophthalmopathy. There were TCR beta CDR3 regions amplified from RNA transcripts. First-round RT-PCR with HTBI primers amplified the TCR CDR3 region. TCRdb re-analysed the multiplex PCR reads in MiXCR, keeping a single row per CDR3 protein. Among approximately 560,000 distinct CDR3 sequences, around 42% were seen once, and the ten largest hold 8.2%. The sample taken for sequencing was peripheral blood or thyroid tissue (not recorded which). The receptors stem from a woman between 18 and 29 years old with Graves' hyperthyroidism.

The rearrangement joins TRBV29-1 to TRBJ1-1; possible D gene TRBD1, 5 bases. Trimming pared 8 bases from V and 11 bases from J, leaving 21 bases between. The CDR3 length is 12 residues. CDR1 and CDR2 (germline): SQVTM, ANQGSEA. The CDR3 sequence is CSSLFPSGLAFF. DNA of the CDR3: TGCAGCAGTTTATTCCCGTCAGGGCTGGCTTTCTTT.

This clonotype was counted many times. The CDR3 region is CSVERKGWTYGYTF. For the CDR3, the DNA is TGCAGCGTTGAAAGGAAAGGGTGGACCTATGGCTACACCTTC. V and J are TRBV29-1 and TRBJ1-2; no clear D gene. The germline V gene has CDR1 SQVTM and CDR2 ANQGSEA. CDR3 length equals 14 residues. V lost 2 bases, J lost 4 bases, and 14 bases lay in between.

The rearrangement joins TRBV25-1 to TRBJ1-6; 9 positions agree with TRBD1. V was pared by 5 bases and J by 7 bases, with 6 bases of the junction left unmatched. CDR1 is MGHDK, CDR2 SYGVNS, per germline. This CDR3 spans 15 amino acids. The CDR3 DNA sequence: TGTGCCAGCAGTCTGGACAGGGGTCTAAATTCACCCCTCCACTTT. Translating it yields CASSLDRGLNSPLHF.

This CDR3 reads CASSQSSGRRYEQYF. CDR3 DNA: TGCGCCAGCAGCCAATCGAGCGGGAGGCGATACGAGCAGTACTTC. The J gene is TRBJ2-7, the V gene TRBV4-1, with 9 nucleotides matching TRBD2. Germline V gives CDR1 MGHRA, CDR2 YSYEKL. The J segment lost 4 bases and the V segment lost 2 bases, leaving 6 bases of the junction unmatched. This CDR3 has 15 residues.

The table lists this clonotype with a count of one. The V call is TRBV24-1, the J call TRBJ2-5, with unresolved D. Germline V gives CDR1 KGHDR, CDR2 SFDVKD. Trimming shortened V by 9 bases and J by 0 bases, and 7 bases separated the two germline ends. This CDR3 has 12 amino acids. The CDR3 nucleotides read TGTGCCACCCAGACTTACCAAGAGACCCAGTACTTC. Protein product: CATQTYQETQYF.

This clonotype was seen only a few times. The chain links TRBV11-1 to TRBJ2-2; the D gene is possibly TRBD2 (7 bases). Trimming pared 3 bases from V and 2 bases from J, leaving 13 bases between. CDR3 length: 16 amino acids. CDR1 and CDR2 from the germline V gene are SGHAT and FQDESV (reference sequence). CDR3 nucleotides: TGTGCCAGCAGCTTGTGGCGGGGGCCAAACACCGGGGAGCTGTTTTTT. This codes for CASSLWRGPNTGELFF.

J is TRBJ2-7 and V is TRBV10-3; D is unresolved. V was clipped by 2 bases and J by 4 bases, with 9 bases between them. Germline CDR1 reads ENHRY; CDR2 reads SYGVKD. There are 13 residues in the CDR3. DNA for the CDR3: TGTGCCATCAGTGAGGCAAACGGTTACGAGCAGTACTTC. Residues: CAISEANGYEQYF.

The rearrangement joins TRBV7-2 to TRBJ2-5; 13 bases are a match to TRBD2. The CDR3 length is 16 residues. Per germline, CDR1 SGHTA and CDR2 FQGNSA. V lost 5 bases and J lost 1; bases outside the gene matches: 4. The CDR3 spells CASSRGLAGRQETQYF. CDR3 bases: TGTGCCAGCAGCCGGGGACTAGCGGGACGCCAAGAGACCCAGTACTTC.

The rearrangement links TRBV15 to TRBJ1-5; 8 positions match TRBD1. Germline loops: CDR1 LNHNV, CDR2 YYDKDF (reference sequence). Trimming at V came to 0 bases and at J to 3 bases, leaving 4 bases not matched to a gene. The CDR3 runs 16 residues. CDR3 coding DNA: TGTGCCACCAGCAGAGATCGGGACAGGAACAATCAGCCCCAGCATTTT. It specifies CATSRDRDRNNQPQHF.

This clonotype was seen more than once but under ten times. The gene calls are TRBV6-1 and TRBJ2-6; D tentatively fits TRBD1 or TRBD2 (6 bases each). The V and J ends lost 5 bases and 3 bases respectively, with 11 bases between them. This CDR3 spans 15 amino acids. CDR1 is MNHNS, CDR2 SASEGT, per germline. The CDR3 nucleotides read TGTGCCAGCAGTACACAGGGAGGTGGGGCCAACGTCCTGACTTTC. Protein: CASSTQGGGANVLTF.

CDR3 sequence: CASSRTGRLGYTF. CDR3 nucleotide sequence: TGTGCCAGCAGCCGTACAGGGAGATTAGGCTACACCTTC. The V call is TRBV14, the J call TRBJ1-2; TRBD1 is a possible D gene (6 bases). V lost 4 bases and J 8 bases, leaving 14 bases between the germline ends. The CDR3 is made up of 13 amino acids. The germline V gene has CDR1 SGHDN and CDR2 FVKESK.

Points on this clonotype: A much bigger clone sits one base away, suggesting this may be a read error. Without the conserved terminal phenylalanine or tryptophan, this CDR3 likely stems from a read error. CDR3 DNA sequence: TGTGCCAGCAGCTCAACCGGGCGGCAGACCCAGTACCTC. Translated, it gives CASSSTGRQTQYL. This chain uses TRBV7-9 with TRBJ2-5; no reliable D call. The CDR3 covers 13 residues. The ends were cut back, 4 bases at V and 6 bases at J, with 12 bases in the middle. CDR1 is SEHNR, CDR2 FQNEAQ, per germline (reference sequence).

In this sample, this clonotype turned up many times. This chain uses TRBV25-1 with TRBJ1-2; possibly TRBD1 for D (5 bases). V shed 6 bases and J shed 5 bases, with 13 bases lying between them. The CDR3 sequence is 13 residues long. The germline CDR1 and CDR2 sequences are MGHDK and SYGVNS. DNA for the CDR3: TGTGCCAGCAGGGGCGGGACGACATATGGCTACACCTTC. It yields the protein CASRGGTTYGYTF.

The chain recombines TRBV7-8 with TRBJ2-7, with TRBD2 identical over 7 bases. Trimming took 5 bases from V and 1 from J; bases not matched to a gene: 8. CDR1 is SGHVS and CDR2 is FQNEAQ in the germline V gene. The CDR3 covers 15 residues. In DNA, the CDR3 is TGTGCCAGCAGCCGTTGGGAAGCGGGGTCCTACGAGCAGTACTTC. It encodes CASSRWEAGSYEQYF.

This clonotype was counted once. V gene TRBV19 combines with J gene TRBJ2-7; TRBD2 matches at 7 bases. Unmatched junction bases numbered 5, after V lost 3 bases and J lost 0 bases. This CDR3 comprises 15 residues. Germline assignment: CDR1 LNHDA and CDR2 SQIVND (reference sequence). CDR3 amino acids: CASSIQGGSSYEQYF. The DNA of the CDR3 is TGTGCCAGTAGTATTCAGGGCGGGAGCTCCTACGAGCAGTACTTC.

This clonotype has just a few counts. V is TRBV25-1 and J is TRBJ1-2; D unclear. This CDR3 contains 8 residues. From germline, CDR1 is MGHDK and CDR2 SYGVNS. V was shortened by 1 base and J by 13 bases, with 1 base between the two germline ends. This CDR3 reads CASSEFTF. In nucleotides, the CDR3 is TGTGCCAGCAGTGAATTCACCTTC.

The gene calls are TRBV7-2 and TRBJ2-7, with D possibly matching TRBD2 (5 bases). The germline gives CDR1 SGHTA, CDR2 FQGNSA. This CDR3 region has 14 residues. V gave up 3 bases and J gave up 3 bases, with 12 bases separating them. CDR3 nucleotides: TGTGCCAGCAGCTTGAGCGACGGGAACTACGAGCAGTACTTC. This encodes CASSLSDGNYEQYF. Based on the CDR3 plus reference TRBV7-2 and TRBJ2-7, the full variable domain is GAGVSQSPSNKVTEKGKDVELRCDPISGHTALYWYRQSLGQGLEFLIYFQGNSAPDKSGLPSDRFSAERTGGSVSTLTIQRTQQEDSAVYLCASSLSDGNYEQYFGPGTRLTVT.

This clonotype was seen a few times. The rearrangement links TRBV6-4 to TRBJ2-6; D remains unclear. CDR3 length: 14 amino acids. The germline V gene has CDR1 MRHNA and CDR2 SNTAGT. V was cut by 7 bases and J by 1 base, with 8 bases left in between. For the CDR3, the DNA is TGTGCCAGCAAGGTCGGGTCTGGGGCCAACGTCCTGACTTTC. As protein: CASKVGSGANVLTF.

This clonotype was seen a handful of times. The rearrangement joins TRBV6-1 to TRBJ1-5; D is unclear. This CDR3 is built from 15 residues. V was shortened by 2 bases and J by 5 bases, with 13 bases between the two germline ends. Germline V gene lookup returns CDR1 MNHNS and CDR2 SASEGT. CDR3 protein: CASSEWSEAYQPQHF. The CDR3 DNA reads TGTGCCAGCAGTGAATGGAGTGAGGCGTATCAGCCCCAGCATTTT.

A note on this clonotype: Sequence at one end of the junction differs from germline and may be a read error. The V call is TRBV20-1, the J call TRBJ1-5; 8 nucleotides align to TRBD1. The length of the CDR3 is 13 residues. CDR1 is DFQATT and CDR2 is SNEGSKA in the germline V gene (reference sequence). In nucleotides, the CDR3 is TGCAGTGCTAGATGGCAGGGGGCTCAGCCCCGGCATTTT. Residues: CSARWQGAQPRHF.

The V and J genes are TRBV11-1 and TRBJ2-6, with D tentatively TRBD1 or TRBD2 (5 bases each). From germline, CDR1 is SGHAT and CDR2 FQDESV (reference sequence). The V end lost 5 bases, the J end lost 4 bases, and 12 bases lay between the germline ends. The CDR3 is made up of 15 amino acids. In DNA, the CDR3 is TGTGCCAGCAGCCTGCCCGGGGACGGGGCCAACGTCCTGACTTTC. It codes for CASSLPGDGANVLTF.

The V gene is TRBV9, the J gene TRBJ2-7, with 8 bases lining up with TRBD1. CDR1 is SGDLS, CDR2 YYNGEE, per germline. The CDR3 runs to 16 residues. The junction had 11 bases not matched to a gene; V was cut back by 4 bases and J by 2 bases. CDR3 region: CASSQDRQGITYEQYF. The CDR3 DNA reads as TGTGCCAGCAGCCAAGATAGACAGGGGATCACCTACGAGCAGTACTTC.

This clonotype has just a few counts. The V call is TRBV7-2, the J call TRBJ2-5; 10 nucleotides agree with TRBD2. Trimming took 1 base from V and 5 from J; bases not matched to a gene: 4. Germline V lookup: CDR1 SGHTA, CDR2 FQGNSA. The CDR3 sequence is 15 residues long. CDR3 DNA: TGTGCCAGCAGCTTAGGTGGGACTAGCGCCGAGACCCAGTACTTC. Translation: CASSLGGTSAETQYF.

This clonotype was picked up a small number of times. One end of the junction does not line up with germline, which may come from a read error. The chain carries TRBV10-3 and TRBJ1-5, with D possibly being TRBD1 (5 bases). Per germline, CDR1 ENHRY and CDR2 SYGVKD. There are 14 residues in the CDR3. The CDR3, as DNA: TGTGCCAGCAGTGGGGGTGGGGTCGGTCAGCCCCAGCATTTT. Its protein product is CASSGGGVGQPQHF.

The rearrangement links TRBV7-9 to TRBJ1-4; 8 bases fit TRBD1. This CDR3 is 15 amino acids long. Germline values: CDR1 SEHNR, CDR2 FQNEAQ (reference sequence). V was pared by 5 bases and J by 7 bases, with 9 bases of the junction left unmatched. The CDR3 nucleotides are TGTGCCAGCAGCCTTTCGACAGGGGAAATTGAAAAACTGTTTTTT. Its translation is CASSLSTGEIEKLFF.

This rearrangement joins TRBV5-1 to TRBJ2-5, with D perhaps matching TRBD1 or TRBD2 (7 bases each). Trimming cost V 4 bases and J 6 bases, with 16 bases left between them. The CDR3 totals 14 residues. The germline V gene has CDR1 SGHRS and CDR2 YFSETQ. The DNA for the CDR3 is TGCGCCAGCAGCACAGGGGACTATTCAAAGACCCAGTACTTC. It codes for CASSTGDYSKTQYF.

This clonotype appeared a few times. V is TRBV7-8 and J is TRBJ2-7; D is perhaps TRBD1 or TRBD2 (5 bases each). This CDR3 is built from 16 residues. The germline gives CDR1 SGHVS, CDR2 FQNEAQ. V was cut by 2 bases and J by 4 bases, with 18 bases left in between. In DNA form, the CDR3 reads TGTGCCAGCAGCTTAATCGGACTCAGGGTTGGTTACGAGCAGTACTTC. Amino acids: CASSLIGLRVGYEQYF.